What follows are 4 T cell receptor beta chains derived from one specimen sequenced in a study of shared T cell receptors in the human thymus. Profiled with immunoSEQ multiplex PCR; TCRdb holds only in-frame clones, not every one. Among under 450,000 clones listed, around 95% were seen once. The sequenced sample consisted of thymocytes. The receptor set was obtained from a human donor.

This chain joins TRBV27 and TRBJ1-1; D call uncertain. Trimming left V 4 bases short and J 5 bases short, with 14 bases between. The CDR3 totals 14 residues. Germline assignment: CDR1 MNHEY and CDR2 SMNVEV (reference sequence). The CDR3 is CASSYYPLCTEAFF. The CDR3 DNA follows: TGTGCCAGCAGTTATTACCCCCTGTGTACTGAAGCTTTCTTT.

The CDR3 DNA is TGTGCCAGCAGCTTAGGGCGTCGGGGAAGCACAGATACGCAGTATTTT. Its translation is CASSLGRRGSTDTQYF. V and J are TRBV11-2 and TRBJ2-3, with D tentatively TRBD2 (5 bases). Between the trimmed V and J ends, which lost 1 base and 0 bases, there was a span of 11 bases. Germline V lookup: CDR1 SGHAT, CDR2 FQNNGV. This CDR3 is built from 16 residues.

J is TRBJ1-5 and V is TRBV7-9; perhaps TRBD1 as D (5 bases). Germline loops: CDR1 SEHNR, CDR2 FQNEAQ (reference sequence). The V and J ends lost 1 base and 5 bases respectively, with 12 bases between them. The CDR3 is 15 amino acids. CDR3 in DNA: TGTGCCAGCAGCTTAGATCCGCAGGGTCATCAGCCCCAGCATTTT. Translating gives CASSLDPQGHQPQHF.

This clone was seen only once. The chain employs TRBV5-6 and TRBJ2-3; tentative D call: TRBD2 (6 bases). CDR3 length: 18 residues. The germline V and J ends were trimmed by 0 bases and 2 bases, with 19 bases remaining between them. CDR1 SGHDT and CDR2 YYEEEE come from the germline V gene. CDR3: CASSLGPGGGAYTDTQYF. The CDR3 DNA reads TGTGCCAGCAGCTTGGGCCCTGGTGGCGGGGCATACACAGATACGCAGTATTTT.